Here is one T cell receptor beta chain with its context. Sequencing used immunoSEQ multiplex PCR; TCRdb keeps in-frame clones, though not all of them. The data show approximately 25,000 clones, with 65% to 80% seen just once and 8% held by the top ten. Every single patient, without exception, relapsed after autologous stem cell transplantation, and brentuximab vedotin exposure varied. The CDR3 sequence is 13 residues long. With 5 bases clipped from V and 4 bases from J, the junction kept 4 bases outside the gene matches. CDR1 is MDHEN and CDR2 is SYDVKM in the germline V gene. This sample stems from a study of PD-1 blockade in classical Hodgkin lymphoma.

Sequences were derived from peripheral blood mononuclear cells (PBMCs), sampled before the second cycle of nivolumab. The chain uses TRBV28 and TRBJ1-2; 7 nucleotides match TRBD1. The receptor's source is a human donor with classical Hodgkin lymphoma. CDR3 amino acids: CASSVTGIYGYTF. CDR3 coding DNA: TGTGCCAGCAGTGTGACAGGGATCTATGGCTACACCTTC.